This T cell receptor (beta chain) came from a study of breast tumors, draining lymph nodes, adjacent tissues. This clonotype was detected ten times or more. Its target is unknown. Axillary draining lymph nodes of breast cancer patients supplied the node samples. Points from the study as a whole: Tumor and nontumor repertoires were significantly more similar in luminal-like than in basal-like breast cancer. The data were judged consistent with most tumor T cells coming from lymph node and expanding in tumor.

V dropped 1 base and J dropped 5 bases, with 11 bases sitting between them. The CDR3 runs 14 residues. Per germline, CDR1 MNHEY and CDR2 SMNVEV (reference sequence). TCRdb re-called the multiplex PCR reads through MiXCR, storing one row per CDR3 protein. The table lists roughly 80,000 distinct CDR3 sequences, about 21% of them singletons, with about 2.4% in the top ten. The receptor was isolated from a female donor with breast cancer. Some clones in this sample may be carry-over from other donors' samples. Sequenced: axillary lymph node tissue. The chain combines TRBV27 with TRBJ2-5; D assignment may be TRBD1 or TRBD2 (5 bases each). CDR3 DNA: TGTGCCAGCAGTTTATGGGGCAGGGAGGAGACCCAGTACTTC. Its translation is CASSLWGREETQYF.